The present T cell receptor (beta chain) was sequenced within a study of molecular identifiers for immune sequencing clone quantification (dated 2018 in TCRdb). For the wider study: For a replicate experiment, RNA from around 18,000 or 91,000 naive CD8 T cells was divided into five aliquots, and four of the five aliquots were sequenced. CD8 T cells were used in a methods study to benchmark molecular-identifier clustering-based TCR repertoire sequencing (MIDCIRS) and TCR RNA copy counting.

Points the paper makes about the study in general: The sizes of highly expanded clones could end up underestimated when identical TCR molecules share a barcode. When barcode sub-clustering was omitted, TCR diversity was inflated by chimeric consensus sequences, with chimeras reaching as high as 47%. Modeling estimated about three recovered TCR RNA copies per cell, compared with approximately 10 by digital PCR, which implies roughly 30% capture efficiency. Even against a background of 800,000 to 1,000,000 naive CD8 T cells, spiked-in Jurkat TCR RNA amounting to a single cell's worth was reported to be detectable. Clones above 20 RNA copies held over 98% of molecules in CMV-specific effector cells but under 1% in naive cells. Spiked-in Jurkat TCR RNA (about ten copies' worth), which is not part of the donor repertoire, was contained in the naive libraries.

Libraries of naive CD8 T cells were built from around 18,000 to 910,000 sorted cells, with 10%, 30% or 50% of the purified RNA used. Naive CD8 T cells were FACS-sorted as CD8+CD4-CCR7+CD45RA+ on a BD FACSAria II into RLT Plus buffer. Under 11 TCR copies' worth of Jurkat RNA were spiked into about 20,000-1,000,000 naive CD8 T cell samples to test detection sensitivity. CD8 T cells were enriched using RosetteSep CD8+ T Cell Enrichment Cocktail and Ficoll-Paque, and the enriched cells then underwent ACK red cell lysis. The germline V gene (reference sequence) sets CDR1 to DFQATT and CDR2 to SNEGSKA. The CDR3 numbers 13 residues from cysteine through phenylalanine. Solely the CDR3 DNA is kept, with 39 bases framed from the first base. V loses 1 base of germline sequence and J loses 8 bases, and the interval between the two ends is 12 bases. A remark on this clonotype: There is no known antigen for this receptor. No base-level quality is on record; no much larger clone is a single base apart.

Library prep was done by PCR. Data came from a NextSeq 500. Preparation of bulk TCR libraries followed a previously described approach, with the TCR primers listed in Table S5. Total RNA was purified with the Qiagen AllPrep DNA/RNA kit. Before analysis, reads from multiple sequencing runs of one library were combined. The study's own analysis went as follows. Reads were retained only if an exact TCR constant sequence was present, and the retained reads were trimmed to 150 nt and grouped according to their 12-nt molecular barcodes. Within each barcode group, reads were sub-clustered at a 15% Levenshtein threshold, and quality-weighted consensus sequences were built per RNA molecule. Non-functional sequences were filtered out, along with any lower-count sequence sitting one edit away from another sequence. Barcode sub-clusters with fewer than 20% of the maximum read count were removed, based on fitting two negative binomial distributions. TCRdb reworked the public reads: Q25 trimming with fastp, MiXCR clone assembly, productive beta chains retained. Identical CDR3 protein sequences are pooled into one entry, listed with their most common genes and DNA. TCRdb's processing, not the authors' own work, is the source of the V and J calls. The sample profile shows more than 450,000 distinct CDR3 sequences; around 23% of them were found once. The ten largest clones represent approximately 0.8% of the sample.

The chain employs TRBV20-1 and TRBJ2-4, with a weak D call of TRBD1 (5 bases match). Sequencing used naive CD8+ T cells from blood, with Jurkat cell RNA spiked in. In light of the paper, this sample's cell subset or site label describes: FACS-sorted CD8+CD4-CCR7+CD45RA+ naive T cells. The sequence was collected from a human donor in good health. Some libraries in this study had Jurkat cell RNA spiked in. For the CDR3, the sequence is CSARGGFPDIQYF. Here is the DNA: TGCAGTGCTAGAGGGGGCTTTCCAGACATTCAGTACTTC.